Presented here are 16 T cell receptor beta chains from one specimen sequenced in a study of blood T cell repertoires in COVID-19. Sequencing used immunoSEQ multiplex PCR; TCRdb keeps in-frame clones, though not all of them. The sample consists of 150,000 to 200,000 clones, approximately 87% of them appearing once. Sequenced sample: peripheral blood. The receptor source for this set is a woman in her seventies with acute or convalescent COVID-19.

This clone was counted once. This sequence joins TRBV6-1 and TRBJ2-3, with a weak D call TRBD2 (6 bases). Looked up from germline, CDR1 is MNHNS and CDR2 is SASEGT. Trimming took 2 bases from V and 1 from J, leaving 13 bases between them. This CDR3 is built from 16 residues. In nucleotides, the CDR3 is TGTGCCAGCAGTGAACCGGACTATTATCGCACAGATACGCAGTATTTT. Amino acids: CASSEPDYYRTDTQYF.

The CDR3 sequence is CASRRGMEGELFF. CDR3 nucleotides: TGTGCCAGCCGCCGGGGGATGGAAGGGGAGCTGTTTTTT. This chain joins TRBV5-5 and TRBJ2-2; tentative D call: TRBD2 (6 bases). With 7 bases removed from V and 8 bases from J, the gap between germline ends came to 15 bases. The CDR3 runs 13 residues. Germline V gene data show CDR1 as SGHKS and CDR2 as YYEKEE (reference sequence). Drawing the rest from reference TRBV5-5 and TRBJ2-2, the complete variable domain is DAGVTQSPTHLIKTRGQQVTLRCSPISGHKSVSWYQQVLGQGPQFIFQYYEKEERGRGNFPDRFSARQFPNYSSELNVNALLLGDSALYLCASRRGMEGELFFGEGSRLTVL.

The rearrangement joins TRBV6-1 to TRBJ2-5; 7 bases line up with TRBD1. V was pared by 1 base and J by 4 bases, with 12 bases of the junction left unmatched. CDR1 and CDR2 (germline): MNHNS, SASEGT. CDR3 length: 17 residues. The CDR3 region has the DNA TGTGCCAGCAGTGAAGATCGACAGGGAAGGGGAGTAGAGACCCAGTACTTC. Translating gives CASSEDRQGRGVETQYF.

The chain links TRBV28 to TRBJ1-4; 9 nucleotides match TRBD1. Trimming at V came to 5 bases and at J to 8 bases, leaving 12 bases not matched to a gene. This CDR3 spans 16 amino acids. Germline CDR1 reads MDHEN; CDR2 reads SYDVKM. The CDR3 loop is CASSPLGQGRGEKLFF. For the CDR3, the DNA is TGTGCCAGCAGTCCCCTTGGACAGGGGCGGGGGGAAAAACTGTTTTTT.

This clone was seen a single time. The chain has TRBV5-1 and TRBJ2-5; the D gene is possibly TRBD2 (6 bases). The V gene's germline CDR1 is SGHRS and CDR2 YFSETQ. Trimming took off 0 bases at V and 3 bases at J, with 12 bases between the two ends. The CDR3 extends over 15 amino acids. This CDR3 is CASSLGGRREETQYF. The CDR3, as DNA: TGCGCCAGCAGCTTGGGGGGCCGGAGGGAAGAGACCCAGTACTTC.

CDR3: CASSPVAEAGNTIYF. CDR3 nucleotides: TGTGCCAGCTCCCCCGTAGCGGAAGCAGGAAACACCATATATTTT. J is TRBJ1-3 and V is TRBV18; no definite D call. This CDR3 is 15 amino acids long. Trimming pared 6 bases from V and 4 bases from J, leaving 16 bases between. The V gene's germline CDR1 is KGHSH and CDR2 LQKENI.

The genes are TRBV6-5 and TRBJ1-6, with D maybe TRBD1 (5 bases). In germline, CDR1 is MNHEY, CDR2 SVGAGI. The CDR3 loop spans 13 amino acids. The ends were cut back, 4 bases at V and 7 bases at J, with 8 bases in the middle. CDR3 coding DNA: TGTGCCAGCAGTTTCGACAGAAATTCACCCCTCCACTTT. This codes for CASSFDRNSPLHF.

CDR3 sequence reads: CASSSETGPGNTIYF. The CDR3 nucleotides read TGTGCCAGCTCATCCGAGACAGGACCTGGAAACACCATATATTTT. The rearrangement links TRBV18 to TRBJ1-3, with D perhaps matching TRBD1 (6 bases). V was pared by 5 bases and J by 2 bases, with 13 bases between. The CDR3 is 15 residues long. CDR1 KGHSH and CDR2 LQKENI come from the germline V gene.

V and J are TRBV11-2 and TRBJ2-7; maybe TRBD2 (5 bases). Trimming removed 5 bases at V and 9 bases at J, with 23 bases between. In germline, CDR1 is SGHAT, CDR2 FQNNGV. The length of the CDR3 is 15 residues. The CDR3 spells CASSQRPEYQLGQYF. The CDR3 DNA is TGTGCCAGCAGCCAGAGGCCGGAATACCAACTAGGGCAGTACTTC. The variable domain in full, completed from reference TRBV11-2 and TRBJ2-7, reads EAGVAQSPRYKIIEKRQSVAFWCNPISGHATLYWYQQILGQGPKLLIQFQNNGVVDDSQLPKDRFSAERLKGVDSTLKIQPAKLEDSAVYLCASSQRPEYQLGQYFGPGTRLTVT.

The table lists this clone with a count of one. The J gene is TRBJ2-2, the V gene TRBV5-1; TRBD1 aligns across 10 bases. Trimming took 7 bases from V and 3 from J; bases not matched to a gene: 3. The CDR3 runs 14 residues. Germline CDR1 reads SGHRS; CDR2 reads YFSETQ. The CDR3 region has the DNA TGCGCCAGCTCCGGGACAGGGGACACCGGGGAGCTGTTTTTT. As protein: CASSGTGDTGELFF.

The J gene is TRBJ1-2, the V gene TRBV5-1, with a tentative D call TRBD1 (6 bases). V lost 3 bases to trimming and J lost 5 bases, with 11 bases between them. The CDR3 contains 13 residues. CDR1 SGHRS and CDR2 YFSETQ come from the germline V gene. The CDR3 loop reads CASSSDRLYGYTF. CDR3 DNA: TGCGCCAGCAGCTCCGACAGGCTTTATGGCTACACCTTC.

The genes are TRBV11-3 and TRBJ2-7; 7 bases agree with TRBD2. The CDR3 is 14 residues long. The V gene end was trimmed by 2 bases and the J gene end by 3 bases; junction bases not matched to a gene: 4. Germline V CDR1 and CDR2: SGHNT, YENEEA. CDR3 amino acids: CASSLLAANYEQYF. CDR3 DNA sequence: TGTGCCAGCAGCTTACTAGCGGCTAACTACGAGCAGTACTTC. The variable domain in full, with the rest retrieved from reference TRBV11-3 and TRBJ2-7, is EAGVVQSPRYKIIEKKQPVAFWCNPISGHNTLYWYLQNLGQGPELLIRYENEEAVDDSQLPKDRFSAERLKGVDSTLKIQPAELGDSAVYLCASSLLAANYEQYFGPGTRLTVT.

V gene TRBV5-8 combines with J gene TRBJ1-3, with 7 bases matching TRBD1. V lost 4 bases to trimming and J lost 0 bases; unmatched junction nucleotides: 4. CDR1 SGHTS and CDR2 YDEGEE come from the germline V gene. The CDR3 length is 15 residues. In DNA, the CDR3 is TGTGCCAGCAGCGACTCAGGGGGCTCTGGAAACACCATATATTTT. It codes for CASSDSGGSGNTIYF. Looking up the rest from reference TRBV5-8 and TRBJ1-3 gives the full variable domain: EAGVTQSPTHLIKTRGQQATLRCSPISGHTSVYWYQQALGLGLQFLLWYDEGEERNRGNFPPRFSGRQFPNYSSELNVNALELEDSALYLCASSDSGGSGNTIYFGEGSWLTVV.

The chain has TRBV7-9 and TRBJ1-5; the D gene is possibly TRBD1 (5 bases). This CDR3 spans 14 amino acids. The V end lost 1 base, the J end lost 1 base, and 5 bases lay between the germline ends. Germline V gene lookup returns CDR1 SEHNR and CDR2 FQNEAQ (reference sequence). The CDR3 region is CASSLDRSNQPQHF. In nucleotides, the CDR3 is TGTGCCAGCAGCTTAGACAGGAGCAATCAGCCCCAGCATTTT. Complete variable domain (other parts from reference TRBV7-9 and TRBJ1-5): DTGVSQNPRHKITKRGQNVTFRCDPISEHNRLYWYRQTLGQGPEFLTYFQNEAQLEKSRLLSDRFSAERPKGSFSTLEIQRTEQGDSAMYLCASSLDRSNQPQHFGDGTRLSIL.

The chain couples TRBV9 to TRBJ2-3, with D maybe TRBD1 (6 bases). CDR3 length: 16 amino acids. V was cut by 3 bases and J by 3 bases, with 17 bases left in between. Germline V gene data show CDR1 as SGDLS and CDR2 as YYNGEE. As DNA, the CDR3 is TGTGCCAGCAGCGCCCAGGACAGCACTCCGACAGATACGCAGTATTTT. This encodes CASSAQDSTPTDTQYF.

The chain employs TRBV5-5 and TRBJ1-2, with D maybe TRBD1 (6 bases). The ends were cut back, 2 bases at V and 2 bases at J, with 13 bases in the middle. This CDR3 comprises 15 residues. Germline-derived CDR1 and CDR2 are SGHKS and YYEKEE (reference sequence). The CDR3 here is CASSLGGRLNYGYTF. CDR3 DNA: TGTGCCAGCAGCTTAGGGGGAAGACTAAACTATGGCTACACCTTC.